This T cell receptor (beta chain) was identified during a study of cytomegalovirus exposure and HLA in healthy donors. The study's findings and limits: Researchers reported from a later analysis that most CMV-associated TCR beta chains appeared HLA-restricted.

About this clone itself: The antigen remains unidentified.

The CDR3 is 13 amino acids. Germline V gives CDR1 SNHLY, CDR2 FYNNEI. The V and J ends lost 8 bases and 3 bases, in that order; junction bases with no gene match: 1. With 60 Vbeta and 13 Jbeta primers, the PCR was carried out. Clones were sequenced by immunoSEQ multiplex PCR, and TCRdb holds only the in-frame ones, with some missing. The sample records about 240,000 clones, about four fifths being singletons. Sequencing input: PBMCs. The clonotype comes from a woman in her thirties or forties in good health and CMV-seropositive. V and J are TRBV2 and TRBJ1-5, with 10 bases that match TRBD1. The CDR3 nucleotides read TGTGCCAGCGGGACAGGGGACAATCAGCCCCAGCATTTT. It encodes CASGTGDNQPQHF. The entire variable domain, with the rest obtained from reference TRBV2 and TRBJ1-5, is as follows: EPEVTQTPSHQVTQMGQEVILRCVPISNHLYFYWYRQILGQKVEFLVSFYNNEISEKSEIFDDQFSVERPDGSNFTLKIRSTKLEDSAMYFCASGTGDNQPQHFGDGTRLSIL.